Each of the 5 T cell receptor beta chains below was sequenced from the same sample in a study of blood T cell repertoires in COVID-19. The protocol was immunoSEQ multiplex PCR, while the TCRdb copy is restricted to in-frame clones and leaves out a portion. This sample yields 100,000 or so clones, of which more than 85% are seen a single time; 4.2% belongs to the top ten. The sequencing input was peripheral blood. The source is a man between 18 and 35 years old with acute or convalescent COVID-19.

The chain carries TRBV30 and TRBJ2-7; tentative D call: TRBD1 (6 bases). The V and J ends lost 0 bases and 5 bases respectively, with 17 bases between them. CDR1 and CDR2 (germline): GTSNPN, SVGIG (reference sequence). The CDR3 length is 15 residues. CDR3 protein: CAWSVSGAAADEQYF. CDR3 in DNA: TGTGCCTGGAGTGTATCAGGGGCGGCGGCGGACGAGCAGTACTTC. Based on the CDR3 plus reference TRBV30 and TRBJ2-7, the full variable domain is SQTIHQWPATLVQPVGSPLSLECTVEGTSNPNLYWYRQAAGRGLQLLFYSVGIGQISSEVPQNLSASRPQDRQFILSSKKLLLSDSGFYLCAWSVSGAAADEQYFGPGTRLTVT.

The V call is TRBV9, the J call TRBJ2-2; 9 bases map to TRBD2. Germline CDR1 is SGDLS and CDR2 is YYNGEE. The CDR3 is made up of 16 amino acids. J lost 7 bases, V lost 2 bases, and 9 bases had no gene match. CDR3 in DNA: TGTGCCAGCAGCGTCGGCGGGGGGGCTTTAAGCGGGGAGCTGTTTTTT. Its translation: CASSVGGGALSGELFF.

The CDR3 DNA follows: TGTGCCAGCAGCAGAGACAGGGTTTCCTCCTATGGCTACACCTTC. It translates to CASSRDRVSSYGYTF. The J gene is TRBJ1-2, the V gene TRBV9; 7 bases match TRBD1. The V and J ends lost 4 bases and 4 bases, in that order; junction bases with no gene match: 10. The CDR3 consists of 15 residues. The germline V gene has CDR1 SGDLS and CDR2 YYNGEE.

The chain carries TRBV7-9 and TRBJ1-4, with D possibly being TRBD1 (6 bases). V lost 5 bases to trimming and J lost 5 bases, with 15 bases between them. CDR3 length equals 15 residues. CDR1 and CDR2 from the germline V gene are SEHNR and FQNEAQ (reference sequence). The CDR3 protein is CASSRPTGRNEKLFF. The CDR3 coding sequence is TGTGCCAGCAGCCGCCCGACAGGACGCAATGAAAAACTGTTTTTT. The full variable domain, its missing parts supplied by reference TRBV7-9 and TRBJ1-4, is DTGVSQNPRHKITKRGQNVTFRCDPISEHNRLYWYRQTLGQGPEFLTYFQNEAQLEKSRLLSDRFSAERPKGSFSTLEIQRTEQGDSAMYLCASSRPTGRNEKLFFGSGTQLSVL.

The chain carries TRBV5-1 and TRBJ1-2; D gene uncertain. Germline CDR1 reads SGHRS; CDR2 reads YFSETQ. The CDR3 has 15 residues. Trimming removed 0 bases from V and 6 bases from J, with 15 bases in between. The CDR3 nucleotides read TGCGCCAGCAGCTTGGACCCGGGAGTTTCTGATGGCTACACCTTC. The encoded protein is CASSLDPGVSDGYTF.